Reported below is one T cell receptor (beta chain). No antigen is known for it. V lost 1 base, J lost 7 bases, and 7 bases lay in between. Per germline, CDR1 SGHTA and CDR2 FQGNSA. The CDR3 covers 13 residues. The record originates from a study of cytomegalovirus exposure and HLA in healthy donors. About the research overall: A data release that came early held roughly 90 million unique TCRs from HLA-typed donors. Whole-study results and caveats: In vitro work confirmed that a few CMV-associated chains recognize CMV antigens.

The PCR ran on 60 Vbeta and 13 Jbeta primers. Using immunoSEQ multiplex PCR, the repertoire was profiled, and TCRdb retains in-frame clones only, with some absent. Of about 100,000 clones detected, 65% to 75% appear once; the ten largest clones hold under 2%. The J gene is TRBJ2-2, the V gene TRBV7-2; D might be TRBD1 (5 bases). This clonotype originated in a woman aged 35 to 49 in good health and CMV-seronegative. The source material was PBMCs. The CDR3 is CASSLVQGGELFF. The DNA of the CDR3 is TGTGCCAGCAGCTTAGTCCAGGGCGGGGAGCTGTTTTTT.